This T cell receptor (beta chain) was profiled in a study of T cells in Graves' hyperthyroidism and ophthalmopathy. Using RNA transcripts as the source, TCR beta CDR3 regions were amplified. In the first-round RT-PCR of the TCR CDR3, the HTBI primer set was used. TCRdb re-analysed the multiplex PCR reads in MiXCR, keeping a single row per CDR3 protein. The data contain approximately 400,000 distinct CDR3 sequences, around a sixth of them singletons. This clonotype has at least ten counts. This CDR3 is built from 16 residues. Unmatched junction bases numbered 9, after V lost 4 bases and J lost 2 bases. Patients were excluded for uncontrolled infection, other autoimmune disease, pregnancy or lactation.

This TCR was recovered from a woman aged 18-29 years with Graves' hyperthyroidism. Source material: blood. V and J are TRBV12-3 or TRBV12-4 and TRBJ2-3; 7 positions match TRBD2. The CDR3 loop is CASSSQAGRTTDTQYF. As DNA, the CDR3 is TGTGCCAGCAGTTCTCAAGCGGGGCGGACCACAGATACGCAGTATTTT.